A selection of T cell receptor beta chains follows, all from one sample in a study of cytomegalovirus exposure and HLA in healthy donors. Libraries were prepared by immunoSEQ multiplex PCR; TCRdb keeps only in-frame clonotypes and omits some of them. The sample holds over 150,000 clones, 80% seen once. The sample was PBMCs. All receptors come from a boy between 10 and 17 years old in good health and CMV-seronegative. The CDR3 runs from the conserved cysteine through the conserved F or W. D genes are given only for firm matches. Clone size is not always given. Where it is, it says once, few, many or a class for expanded clones.

v_call	clone_size	d_call	j_call	cdr3_nt	cdr3_aa
TRBV21-1	.	.	TRBJ1-1	TGTGCCAGCAGCCTGCAACCCTGCCAAGGGGTCAACACTGAAGCTTTCTTT	CASSLQPCQGVNTEAFF
TRBV19	.	.	TRBJ1-2	TGTGCCAGTAGTATGCCCCAGGCCTATGGCTACACCTTC	CASSMPQAYGYTF
TRBV13	.	TRBD2	TRBJ2-2	TGTGCCAGCAGCCTAGCTAGACTAGCAGTCGGGGAGCTGTTTTTT	CASSLARLAVGELFF
TRBV11-3	.	TRBD2	TRBJ2-2	TGTGCCAGCAGATTAGCGGGAGCGGCCGGGGAGCTGTTTTTT	CASRLAGAAGELFF
TRBV11-2	.	TRBD1	TRBJ2-7	TGTGCCAGCAGCACCCGACAGGGGGACTACGAGCAGTACTTC	CASSTRQGDYEQYF
TRBV19	.	.	TRBJ1-2	TGTGCCAGTAGACAGGGTTATGGCTACACCTTC	CASRQGYGYTF
TRBV9	few	TRBD1	TRBJ2-2	TGTGCCAGCAGCGTATTCGACAGGGGGCCGAACACCGGGGAGCTGTTTTTT	CASSVFDRGPNTGELFF
TRBV9	few	TRBD2	TRBJ2-2	TGTGCCAGCAGCGTAGCTTGGCGGGAGGATAACACCGGGGAGCTGTTTTTT	CASSVAWREDNTGELFF
TRBV6-1	.	.	TRBJ2-7	TGTGCCAGCAGTGACCCCCTAGGGCGGGGGCGGACCTACGAGCAGTACTTC	CASSDPLGRGRTYEQYF
TRBV30	.	.	TRBJ1-2	TGTGCCTGGAGTGTACTGGGCAGGAACTATGGCTACACCTTC	CAWSVLGRNYGYTF
TRBV5-5	.	.	TRBJ1-1	TGTGCCAGCAGACGAGACAGCACCTTTAACACTGAAGCTTTCTTT	CASRRDSTFNTEAFF
TRBV6-5	.	.	TRBJ1-2	TGTGCCAGCAGTTACCGGGGGGTCTATGGCTACACCTTC	CASSYRGVYGYTF
TRBV9	few	TRBD1	TRBJ1-4	TGTGCCAGCAGCGCTAGGGACAGGTATGAAAAACTGTTTTTT	CASSARDRYEKLFF
TRBV2	.	.	TRBJ2-7	TGTGCCAGCAGTGGTTCCAGAAACCACTACGAGCAGTACTTC	CASSGSRNHYEQYF
TRBV19	once	TRBD1	TRBJ2-7	TGTGCCAGTAGTATAGTGGGACAGGGAGTCTACGAGCAGTACTTC	CASSIVGQGVYEQYF
TRBV11-3	.	.	TRBJ2-7	TGTGCCAGCAGCTTAGCACAAGTCTCCTACGAGCAGTACTTC	CASSLAQVSYEQYF
TRBV14	.	.	TRBJ1-2	TGTGCCAGCAGCCAAGTTAATGCGGTTGGCTACACCTTC	CASSQVNAVGYTF
TRBV6-6	few	.	TRBJ1-3	TGTGCCAGCAGTTACCGGCCGGAGTACTCTGGAAACACCATATATTTT	CASSYRPEYSGNTIYF
TRBV6-1	.	.	TRBJ2-1	TGTGCTGGCAGGGGAGCGACAGGATACAATGAGCAGTTCTTC	CAGRGATGYNEQFF
TRBV7-2	.	.	TRBJ2-1	TGTGCCAGCAGCCTGACAGAGATATACAATGAGCAGTTCTTC	CASSLTEIYNEQFF
TRBV18	.	TRBD1	TRBJ2-7	TGTGCCAGCTCACCGAGACCAGGGACAGGGTCGGCCGAGCAGTACTTC	CASSPRPGTGSAEQYF
TRBV7-2	.	TRBD2	TRBJ2-7	TGTGCCAGCAGCTTAGTTTTAGCGGGAAGCTACGAGCAGTACTTC	CASSLVLAGSYEQYF
TRBV7-2	.	TRBD1	TRBJ1-5	TGTGCCAGCAGCTTAGGGGCAGGGGGATTGAGCAATCAGCCCCAGCATTTT	CASSLGAGGLSNQPQHF
TRBV9	.	.	TRBJ2-2	TGTGCCAGCAGCGGAGGACACGGGAACACCGGGGAGCTGTTTTTT	CASSGGHGNTGELFF
TRBV6-6	.	TRBD1	TRBJ1-1	TGTGCCAGCAGTTACGACAGGGAATGGACTGAAGCTTTCTTT	CASSYDREWTEAFF
TRBV5-6	.	.	TRBJ1-1	TGTGCCAGCAGCTCCACAGGGTTGGCTTTCTTT	CASSSTGLAFF
TRBV6-1	.	TRBD1	TRBJ1-1	TGTGCCAGCAGCCGAAACAGGGGGGACACTGAAGCTTTCTTT	CASSRNRGDTEAFF
TRBV9	.	.	TRBJ1-2	TGTGCCAGCAGTGAGGGGGCTAACTATGGCTACACCTTC	CASSEGANYGYTF
TRBV27	.	.	TRBJ2-5	TGTGCCAGCAGTTTATCGTTTGGGGGCGGCCAGTACTTC	CASSLSFGGGQYF
TRBV5-1	.	.	TRBJ1-1	TGCGCCAGCAGCTTGGCCCAAACAGGGTATAATGAAGCTTTCTTT	CASSLAQTGYNEAFF
TRBV30	.	.	TRBJ1-1	TGTGCCTGCTCCAGCGCGGTCGTCGGGGGAGCTTTCTTT	CACSSAVVGGAFF
TRBV2	.	.	TRBJ1-5	TGTGCCAGCTACCCGGGGGGCCTTCAGCCCCAGCATTTT	CASYPGGLQPQHF
TRBV19	.	.	TRBJ2-7	TGTGCCAGTAGCTCCCGCTTCCGGGACAAGTCCTACGAGCAGTACTTC	CASSSRFRDKSYEQYF
TRBV4-1	.	.	TRBJ1-6	TGCGCCAGCAGCCAAGTCGGCGCAGGGTTAATAGGTTCACCCCTCCACTTT	CASSQVGAGLIGSPLHF
TRBV6-6	.	.	TRBJ1-1	TGTGCCAGCAGTGGGGCAGGCACTGAAGCTTTCTTT	CASSGAGTEAFF
TRBV6-1	.	.	TRBJ2-2	TGTGCCAGCTTGGGGGGTCGGACCGGGGAGCTGTTTTTT	CASLGGRTGELFF
TRBV27	.	TRBD2	TRBJ2-2	TGTGCCAGCAGGGTAGCGGGAGGTAAAGGGGAGCTGTTTTTT	CASRVAGGKGELFF
TRBV5-6	.	.	TRBJ1-6	TGTGCCAGCAGCCTCCTTGGGGCCAGCTATTCACCCCTCCACTTT	CASSLLGASYSPLHF